The 10 T cell receptor beta chains in this list originate from one sample, sequenced in a study of shared clonotypes between healthy human individuals. Naive CD8 cells were CD45RO-negative, positively selected for CCR7, excluding terminally differentiated effector memory CD45RA+ cells. Generated by immunoSEQ multiplex PCR, the TCRdb table keeps only in-frame clones and is missing some. This table holds nearly 2 million clones, approximately 94% found once. Sequencing was done on a sample of naive CD8+ T cells sorted from blood. The receptors here all came from a man aged 18 to 35 in good health.

A remark on this clone: The same CDR3 also results from other DNA sequences found in this sample. V and J are TRBV13 and TRBJ2-5, with D hard to call. The germline V gene has CDR1 PRHDT and CDR2 FYEKMQ (reference sequence). V was trimmed by 3 bases and J by 4 bases, leaving 9 bases between them. This CDR3 has 13 residues. The CDR3 protein is CASSLGIAETQYF. As DNA, the CDR3 is TGTGCCAGCAGCTTGGGTATAGCAGAGACCCAGTACTTC. Based on the CDR3 plus reference TRBV13 and TRBJ2-5, the full variable domain is AAGVIQSPRHLIKEKRETATLKCYPIPRHDTVYWYQQGPGQDPQFLISFYEKMQSDKGSIPDRFSAQQFSDYHSELNMSSLELGDSALYFCASSLGIAETQYFGPGTRLLVL.

The V call is TRBV2, the J call TRBJ2-7; 9 bases fit TRBD2. Losses at the gene ends were 6 bases for V and 8 bases for J; bases not matched to a gene: 14. Germline V gene sequence: CDR1 SNHLY, CDR2 FYNNEI. The CDR3 has 15 amino acids. The CDR3 DNA is TGTGCCAGCAGAGAGTCCCTTAGCGGGAGCGCTAAGCAGTACTTC. Its translation: CASRESLSGSAKQYF.

Note on this clone: The sample contains more than one DNA sequence encoding this CDR3. The chain combines TRBV30 with TRBJ1-2, with 10 bases fitting TRBD1. There are 14 residues in the CDR3. Germline V gene lookup returns CDR1 GTSNPN and CDR2 SVGIG (reference sequence). V shed 1 base, J shed 2 bases, and the junction held 1 base outside the gene matches. The CDR3 reads CAWSEGQGNYGYTF. DNA for the CDR3: TGTGCCTGGAGTGAGGGACAGGGGAACTATGGCTACACCTTC. Full variable domain (outside the CDR3, taken from reference TRBV30 and TRBJ1-2): SQTIHQWPATLVQPVGSPLSLECTVEGTSNPNLYWYRQAAGRGLQLLFYSVGIGQISSEVPQNLSASRPQDRQFILSSKKLLLSDSGFYLCAWSEGQGNYGYTFGSGTRLTVV.

The chain employs TRBV4-1 and TRBJ1-5; D uncertain. This CDR3 has 17 amino acids. Per the germline V gene, CDR1 is MGHRA and CDR2 is YSYEKL. V lost 1 base and J 0 bases, leaving 13 bases between the germline ends. CDR3 region: CASSQGWGENSNQPQHF. CDR3 coding DNA: TGCGCCAGCAGCCAAGGGTGGGGAGAAAATAGCAATCAGCCCCAGCATTTT.

The chain couples TRBV13 to TRBJ2-7; 8 positions agree with TRBD1. V gave up 4 bases and J gave up 1 base; unmatched junction bases: 12. CDR3 length: 17 residues. Germline lookup yields CDR1 PRHDT and CDR2 FYEKMQ (reference sequence). This CDR3 is CASSSTDRALDSYEQYF. CDR3 in DNA: TGTGCCAGCAGCTCGACGGACAGGGCCTTAGATTCCTACGAGCAGTACTTC.

Concerning this clone itself: Other DNA sequences of this sample code for an identical CDR3. The chain links TRBV25-1 to TRBJ2-1, with 11 bases fitting TRBD1. The CDR3 spans 15 residues. Per the germline V gene, CDR1 is MGHDK and CDR2 is SYGVNS. Trimming removed 3 bases from V and 6 bases from J; junction bases left unmatched: 4. CDR3 residues: CASSDPGQGVNEQFF. In DNA, the CDR3 is TGTGCCAGCAGTGACCCGGGACAGGGGGTCAATGAGCAGTTCTTC. The full variable domain, its missing parts supplied by reference TRBV25-1 and TRBJ2-1, is EADIYQTPRYLVIGTGKKITLECSQTMGHDKMYWYQQDPGMELHLIHYSYGVNSTEKGDLSSESTVSRIRTEHFPLTLESARPSHTSQYLCASSDPGQGVNEQFFGPGTRLTVL.

The chain recombines TRBV12-5 with TRBJ2-2; no definite D call. This CDR3 contains 15 residues. From germline, CDR1 is LGHNT and CDR2 FRNRAP. V was trimmed by 2 bases and J by 6 bases, leaving 13 bases between them. DNA for the CDR3: TGTGCTAGTGGTTTGCCGGACCCTTTCCCCGGGGAGCTGTTTTTT. This translates into CASGLPDPFPGELFF.

The V and J genes are TRBV5-1 and TRBJ2-7; D perhaps matches TRBD2 (6 bases). Trimming shortened V by 4 bases and J by 5 bases, and 16 bases separated the two germline ends. There are 14 residues in the CDR3. The germline V gene has CDR1 SGHRS and CDR2 YFSETQ. CDR3 residues: CASSRNPTGDEQYF. The CDR3 nucleotides are TGCGCCAGCAGCCGGAATCCGACGGGAGACGAGCAGTACTTC.

This clone appeared a single time. The gene calls are TRBV7-6 and TRBJ1-1, with D possibly matching TRBD1 (5 bases). There are 15 residues in the CDR3. V dropped 5 bases and J dropped 1 base, with 14 bases sitting between them. CDR1 SGHVS and CDR2 FNYEAQ come from the germline V gene. The CDR3 is CASSPGPGGNTEAFF. CDR3 sequence (DNA): TGTGCCAGCAGCCCGGGTCCGGGGGGGAACACTGAAGCTTTCTTT.

This clone appeared a few times. The chain has TRBV13 and TRBJ2-7; D may correspond to TRBD1 or TRBD2 (6 bases each). V was clipped by 6 bases and J by 2 bases, with 17 bases between them. CDR3 length: 15 residues. The germline V gene encodes CDR1 PRHDT and CDR2 FYEKMQ (reference sequence). CDR3 sequence: CASRWRGTPTYEQYF. The CDR3, as DNA: TGTGCCAGCAGATGGAGGGGGACACCGACCTACGAGCAGTACTTC. The full variable domain, its missing parts supplied by reference TRBV13 and TRBJ2-7, is AAGVIQSPRHLIKEKRETATLKCYPIPRHDTVYWYQQGPGQDPQFLISFYEKMQSDKGSIPDRFSAQQFSDYHSELNMSSLELGDSALYFCASRWRGTPTYEQYFGPGTRLTVT.